These 15 T cell receptor beta chains originate from one sample sequenced in a study of blood T cell dynamics during melanoma immunotherapy. Sample time point: pre-treatment baseline. This table comes from immunoSEQ multiplex PCR, and its TCRdb copy is limited to in-frame clones, with some not included. Of about 8,500 clones in the sample, roughly 86% are singletons; the top ten hold 1.2%. Sequencing was performed on blood, taken from a patient treated with checkpoint blockade. These receptors were taken from a human donor with melanoma.

The chain recombines TRBV5-6 with TRBJ2-7, with 8 bases aligning to TRBD1. This CDR3 has 14 residues. V was clipped by 6 bases and J by 8 bases; unmatched bases: 13. Germline CDR1 SGHDT, CDR2 YYEEEE. The CDR3 DNA follows: TGTGCCAGCACCTCTTCGCGGACAGGGTACCAGCAGTACTTC. Protein product: CASTSSRTGYQQYF.

The gene calls are TRBV6-5 and TRBJ2-3, with D possibly being TRBD2 (6 bases). Deletions cut 0 bases from V and 3 bases from J, with 13 bases between. The CDR3 contains 16 residues. Germline loops: CDR1 MNHEY, CDR2 SVGAGI. The chain's CDR3 is CASSYSLGGWTDTQYF. In DNA form, the CDR3 reads TGTGCCAGCAGTTACTCGTTGGGGGGTTGGACAGATACGCAGTATTTT.

The chain has TRBV19 and TRBJ2-3, with D perhaps given as TRBD1 or TRBD2 (5 bases each). V lost 2 bases to trimming and J lost 1 base, with 7 bases between them. In germline, CDR1 is LNHDA, CDR2 SQIVND (reference sequence). There are 14 residues in the CDR3. For the CDR3, the DNA is TGTGCCAGTAGTATATTGGGGGGCACAGATACGCAGTATTTT. This sequence encodes CASSILGGTDTQYF.

The table lists this clone with a count of one. The V call is TRBV13, the J call TRBJ2-1; D is unresolved. This CDR3 is built from 15 residues. The germline gives CDR1 PRHDT, CDR2 FYEKMQ (reference sequence). The V gene lost 6 bases and the J gene lost 6 bases, with 18 bases spanning the gap. CDR3 DNA: TGTGCCAGCAGGCGCGCCGGGCCATCTCTCAATGAGCAGTTCTTC. Amino acid sequence: CASRRAGPSLNEQFF.

V is TRBV7-8 and J is TRBJ2-3, with TRBD2 matching 15 bases. Germline V lookup: CDR1 SGHVS, CDR2 FQNEAQ. The V segment lost 5 bases and the J segment 6 bases; nucleotides outside the gene matches: 9. This CDR3 comprises 17 residues. This CDR3 is CASSKRTSGRASDTQYF. The DNA of the CDR3 is TGTGCCAGCAGCAAACGGACTAGCGGGAGGGCCTCGGATACGCAGTATTTT.

In this sample, this clone turned up a few times. V and J are TRBV30 and TRBJ1-1; tentatively, D is TRBD1 (5 bases). Deletions cut 5 bases from V and 3 bases from J, with 22 bases between. Looked up from germline, CDR1 is GTSNPN and CDR2 is SVGIG (reference sequence). This CDR3 is 16 amino acids long. This CDR3 is CAWEGGDRFLHTEAFF. The CDR3 region has the DNA TGTGCCTGGGAGGGAGGGGATCGGTTTCTCCACACTGAAGCTTTCTTT.

This sequence joins TRBV2 and TRBJ1-3; 9 bases line up with TRBD1. V shed 5 bases and J 2 bases; nucleotides not matched to a gene: 7. From germline, CDR1 is SNHLY and CDR2 FYNNEI. This CDR3 is 16 amino acids long. This CDR3 reads CASSLGQGRTGNTIYF. The CDR3 DNA sequence: TGTGCCAGCAGTCTGGGACAGGGACGAACTGGAAACACCATATATTTT.

This clone was detected a few times. The chain is built from TRBV7-9 and TRBJ1-1; a possible D gene is TRBD1 (6 bases). The CDR3 is made up of 14 amino acids. V was clipped by 5 bases and J by 2 bases, with 12 bases between them. Germline V lookup: CDR1 SEHNR, CDR2 FQNEAQ (reference sequence). The CDR3 region has the DNA TGTGCCAGCAGCCAAAACAGGGACAACACTGAAGCTTTCTTT. As protein: CASSQNRDNTEAFF.

This chain joins TRBV19 and TRBJ2-3, with D possibly matching TRBD2 (6 bases). Germline values: CDR1 LNHDA, CDR2 SQIVND (reference sequence). This CDR3 has 13 residues. Trimming took off 11 bases at V and 0 bases at J, with 12 bases between the two ends. The CDR3 here is CAAAGTSTDTQYF. The CDR3, as DNA: TGTGCCGCGGCGGGGACTAGCACAGATACGCAGTATTTT.

The chain couples TRBV13 to TRBJ2-3; TRBD2 aligns across 7 bases. Germline CDR1 PRHDT, CDR2 FYEKMQ (reference sequence). The CDR3 spans 15 residues. Unmatched junction bases numbered 8, after V lost 5 bases and J lost 3 bases. DNA of the CDR3: TGTGCCAGCAGCCATCCTAGCGGAGGAACAGATACGCAGTATTTT. Amino acids: CASSHPSGGTDTQYF. Supplemented by reference TRBV13 and TRBJ2-3, the full variable domain reads AAGVIQSPRHLIKEKRETATLKCYPIPRHDTVYWYQQGPGQDPQFLISFYEKMQSDKGSIPDRFSAQQFSDYHSELNMSSLELGDSALYFCASSHPSGGTDTQYFGPGTRLTVL.

This clone has more than one count but fewer than ten. The genes are TRBV7-9 and TRBJ2-3, with D hard to call. CDR1 and CDR2 (germline): SEHNR, FQNEAQ (reference sequence). The CDR3 is 12 residues long. Trimming took off 9 bases at V and 3 bases at J, with 10 bases between the two ends. The CDR3 loop is CARPLRTDTQYF. The CDR3 nucleotides read TGTGCCAGACCCCTAAGAACAGATACGCAGTATTTT.

The V call is TRBV27, the J call TRBJ1-5; D remains ambiguous. The CDR3 extends over 15 amino acids. V was clipped by 0 bases and J by 2 bases, with 8 bases between them. Per the germline V gene, CDR1 is MNHEY and CDR2 is SMNVEV (reference sequence). The CDR3 DNA sequence: TGTGCCAGCAGTTTATCGGGTGGAGGCAATCAGCCCCAGCATTTT. This translates into CASSLSGGGNQPQHF.

The chain couples TRBV2 to TRBJ2-3; D uncertain. Trimming left V 2 bases short and J 2 bases short, with 5 bases between. Germline values: CDR1 SNHLY, CDR2 FYNNEI. There are 13 residues in the CDR3. CDR3: CASSERLTDTQYF. DNA for the CDR3: TGTGCCAGCAGTGAAAGGCTCACAGATACGCAGTATTTT. The full variable domain, rest sourced from reference TRBV2 and TRBJ2-3, is EPEVTQTPSHQVTQMGQEVILRCVPISNHLYFYWYRQILGQKVEFLVSFYNNEISEKSEIFDDQFSVERPDGSNFTLKIRSTKLEDSAMYFCASSERLTDTQYFGPGTRLTVL.

The chain combines TRBV6-1 with TRBJ2-3; TRBD1 agrees at 9 bases. CDR1 and CDR2 (germline): MNHNS, SASEGT. CDR3 size: 17 residues. V shed 3 bases and J 4 bases; nucleotides not matched to a gene: 11. The CDR3 sequence: CASSDLKGDRGADTQYF. The CDR3 DNA is TGTGCCAGCAGTGACCTCAAGGGCGACAGGGGGGCAGATACGCAGTATTTT.

The J gene is TRBJ2-2, the V gene TRBV5-5; D gene ambiguous. CDR3 length: 16 residues. V shed 4 bases and J shed 1 base, with 14 bases lying between them. Germline V lookup: CDR1 SGHKS, CDR2 YYEKEE (reference sequence). The CDR3 spells CASSHGSTRNTGELFF. The CDR3 DNA follows: TGTGCCAGCAGCCATGGCTCCACGCGGAACACCGGGGAGCTGTTTTTT.